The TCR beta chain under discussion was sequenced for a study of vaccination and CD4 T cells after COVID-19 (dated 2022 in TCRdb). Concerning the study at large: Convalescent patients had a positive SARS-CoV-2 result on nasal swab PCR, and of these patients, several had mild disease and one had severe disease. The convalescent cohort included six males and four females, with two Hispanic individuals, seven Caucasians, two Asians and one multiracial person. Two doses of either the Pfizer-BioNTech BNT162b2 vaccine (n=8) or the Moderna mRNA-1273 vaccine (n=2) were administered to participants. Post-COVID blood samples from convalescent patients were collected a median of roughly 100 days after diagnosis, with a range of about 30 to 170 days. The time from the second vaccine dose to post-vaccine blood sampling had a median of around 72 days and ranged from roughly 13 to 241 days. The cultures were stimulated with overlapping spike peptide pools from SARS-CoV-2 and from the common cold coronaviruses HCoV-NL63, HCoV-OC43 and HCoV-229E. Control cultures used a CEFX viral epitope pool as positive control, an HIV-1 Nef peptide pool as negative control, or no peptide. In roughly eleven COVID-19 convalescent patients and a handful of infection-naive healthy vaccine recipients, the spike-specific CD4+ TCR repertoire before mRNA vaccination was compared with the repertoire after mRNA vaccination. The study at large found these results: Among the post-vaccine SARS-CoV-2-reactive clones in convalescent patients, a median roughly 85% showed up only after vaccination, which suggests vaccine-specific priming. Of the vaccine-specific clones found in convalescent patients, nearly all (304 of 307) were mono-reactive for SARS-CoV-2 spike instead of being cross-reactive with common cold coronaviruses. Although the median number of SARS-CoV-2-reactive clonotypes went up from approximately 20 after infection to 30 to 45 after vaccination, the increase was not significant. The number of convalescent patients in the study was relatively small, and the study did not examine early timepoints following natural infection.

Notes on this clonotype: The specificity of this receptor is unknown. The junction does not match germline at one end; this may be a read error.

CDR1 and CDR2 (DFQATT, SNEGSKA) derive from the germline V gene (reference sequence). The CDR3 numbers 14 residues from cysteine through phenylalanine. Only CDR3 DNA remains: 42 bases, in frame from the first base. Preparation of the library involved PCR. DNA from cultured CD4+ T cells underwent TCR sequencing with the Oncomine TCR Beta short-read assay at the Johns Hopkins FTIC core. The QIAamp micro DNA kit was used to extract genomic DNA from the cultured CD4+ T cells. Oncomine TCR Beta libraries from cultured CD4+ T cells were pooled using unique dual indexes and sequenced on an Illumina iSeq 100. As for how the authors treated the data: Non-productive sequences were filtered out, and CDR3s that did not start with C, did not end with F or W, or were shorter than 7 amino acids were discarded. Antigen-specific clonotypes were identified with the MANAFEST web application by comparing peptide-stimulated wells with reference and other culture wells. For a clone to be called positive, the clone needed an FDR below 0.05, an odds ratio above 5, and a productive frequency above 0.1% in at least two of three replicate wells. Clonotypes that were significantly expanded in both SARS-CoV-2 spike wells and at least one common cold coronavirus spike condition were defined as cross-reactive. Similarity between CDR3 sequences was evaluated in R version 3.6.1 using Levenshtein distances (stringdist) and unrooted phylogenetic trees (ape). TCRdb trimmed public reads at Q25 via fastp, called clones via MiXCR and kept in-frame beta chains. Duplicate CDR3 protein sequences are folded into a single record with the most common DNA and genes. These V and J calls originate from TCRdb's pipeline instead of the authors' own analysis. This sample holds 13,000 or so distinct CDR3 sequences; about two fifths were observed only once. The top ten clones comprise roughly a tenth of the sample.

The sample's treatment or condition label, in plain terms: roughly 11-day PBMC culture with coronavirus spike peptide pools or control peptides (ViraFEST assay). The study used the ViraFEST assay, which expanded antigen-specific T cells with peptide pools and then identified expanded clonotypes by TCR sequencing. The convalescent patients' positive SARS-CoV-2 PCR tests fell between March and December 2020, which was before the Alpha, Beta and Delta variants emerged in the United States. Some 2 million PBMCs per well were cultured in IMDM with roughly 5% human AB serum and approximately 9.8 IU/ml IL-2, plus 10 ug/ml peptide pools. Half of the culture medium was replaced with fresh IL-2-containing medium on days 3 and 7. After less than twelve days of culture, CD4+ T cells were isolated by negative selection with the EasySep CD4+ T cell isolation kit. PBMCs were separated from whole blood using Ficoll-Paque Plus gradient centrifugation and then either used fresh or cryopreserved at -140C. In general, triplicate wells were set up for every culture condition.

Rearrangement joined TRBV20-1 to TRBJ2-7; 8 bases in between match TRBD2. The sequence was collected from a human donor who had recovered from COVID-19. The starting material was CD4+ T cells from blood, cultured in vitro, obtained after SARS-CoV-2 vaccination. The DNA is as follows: TGCAGTACTAGTTTGAGTAGCGGGATCAACGAGCAGTACTTC. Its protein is CSTSLSSGINEQYF.